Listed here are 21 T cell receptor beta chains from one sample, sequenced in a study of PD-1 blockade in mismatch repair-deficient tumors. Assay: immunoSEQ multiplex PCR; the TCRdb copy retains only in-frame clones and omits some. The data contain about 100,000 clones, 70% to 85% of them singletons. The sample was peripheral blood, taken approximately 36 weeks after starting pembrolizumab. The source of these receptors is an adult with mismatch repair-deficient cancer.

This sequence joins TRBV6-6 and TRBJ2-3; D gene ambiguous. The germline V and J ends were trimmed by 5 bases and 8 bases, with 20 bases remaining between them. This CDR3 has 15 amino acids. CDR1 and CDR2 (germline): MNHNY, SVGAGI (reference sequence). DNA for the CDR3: TGTGCCAGCAGTCCCAACTCTTTGACGACTTCTACGCAGTATTTT. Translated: CASSPNSLTTSTQYF.

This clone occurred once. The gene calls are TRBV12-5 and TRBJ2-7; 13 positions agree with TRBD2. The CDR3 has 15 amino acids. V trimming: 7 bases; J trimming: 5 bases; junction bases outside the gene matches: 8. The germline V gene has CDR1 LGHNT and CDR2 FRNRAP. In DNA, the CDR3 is TGTGCTAGTGCCCGGACTAGCGGGAGTACCCACGAGCAGTACTTC. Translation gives CASARTSGSTHEQYF.

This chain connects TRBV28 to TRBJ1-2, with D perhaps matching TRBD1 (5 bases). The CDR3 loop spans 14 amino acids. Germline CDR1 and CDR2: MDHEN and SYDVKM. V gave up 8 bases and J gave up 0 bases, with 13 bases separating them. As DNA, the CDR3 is TGTGCCAGCCGGGGGTTGGGACCTAACTATGGCTACACCTTC. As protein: CASRGLGPNYGYTF.

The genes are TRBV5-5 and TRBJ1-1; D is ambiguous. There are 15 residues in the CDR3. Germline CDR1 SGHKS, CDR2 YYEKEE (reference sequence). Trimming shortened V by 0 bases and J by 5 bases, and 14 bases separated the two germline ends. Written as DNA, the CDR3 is TGTGCCAGCAGCTTGGATAGGGATTTTACGACTGAAGCTTTCTTT. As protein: CASSLDRDFTTEAFF.

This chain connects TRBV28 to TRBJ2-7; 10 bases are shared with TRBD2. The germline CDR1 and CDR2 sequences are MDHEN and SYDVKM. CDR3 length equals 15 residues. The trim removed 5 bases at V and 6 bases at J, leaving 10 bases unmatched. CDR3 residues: CASSRVSGRAGEQYF. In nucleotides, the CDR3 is TGTGCCAGCAGTAGGGTGAGCGGGAGGGCTGGCGAGCAGTACTTC.

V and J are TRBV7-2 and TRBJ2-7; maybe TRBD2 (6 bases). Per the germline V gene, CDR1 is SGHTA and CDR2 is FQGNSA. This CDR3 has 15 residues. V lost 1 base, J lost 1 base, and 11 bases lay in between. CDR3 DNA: TGTGCCAGCAGCTTAGATTCGGGACTGTCCTACGAGCAGTACTTC. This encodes CASSLDSGLSYEQYF.

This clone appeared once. The CDR3 sequence: CASSLLDTDTQYF. The CDR3 nucleotides are TGTGCCAGCAGCTTACTTGACACAGATACGCAGTATTTT. The chain uses TRBV7-2 and TRBJ2-3; D remains unclear. CDR3 size: 13 residues. CDR1 is SGHTA, CDR2 FQGNSA, per germline. The V end was cut by 2 bases, the J end by 2 bases, with 5 bases between. Looking up the rest from reference TRBV7-2 and TRBJ2-3 gives the full variable domain: GAGVSQSPSNKVTEKGKDVELRCDPISGHTALYWYRQSLGQGLEFLIYFQGNSAPDKSGLPSDRFSAERTGGSVSTLTIQRTQQEDSAVYLCASSLLDTDTQYFGPGTRLTVL.

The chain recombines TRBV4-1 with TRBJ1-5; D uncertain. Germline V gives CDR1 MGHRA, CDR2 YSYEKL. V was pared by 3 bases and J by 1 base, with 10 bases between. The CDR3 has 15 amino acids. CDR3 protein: CASSQTRTSNQPQHF. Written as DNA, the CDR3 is TGCGCCAGCAGCCAGACTCGAACCAGCAATCAGCCCCAGCATTTT.

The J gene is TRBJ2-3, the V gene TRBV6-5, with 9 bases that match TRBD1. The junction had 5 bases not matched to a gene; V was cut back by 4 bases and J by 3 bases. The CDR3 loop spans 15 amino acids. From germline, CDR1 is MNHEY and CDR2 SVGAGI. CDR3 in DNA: TGTGCCAGCAGTTTACGGGACAGGGTGACAGATACGCAGTATTTT. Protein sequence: CASSLRDRVTDTQYF.

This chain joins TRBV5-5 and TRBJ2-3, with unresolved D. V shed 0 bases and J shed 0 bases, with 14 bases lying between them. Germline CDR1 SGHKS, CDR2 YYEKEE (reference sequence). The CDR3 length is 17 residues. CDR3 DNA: TGTGCCAGCAGCTTGGTAACTTCGGATACTAGCACAGATACGCAGTATTTT. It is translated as CASSLVTSDTSTDTQYF.

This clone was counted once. The CDR3 DNA reads as TGTGCCAGCAGTCCACAGGGAGTAGATAACTATGGCTACACCTTC. Translation: CASSPQGVDNYGYTF. J is TRBJ1-2 and V is TRBV6-5; D might be TRBD1 (6 bases). CDR3 length equals 15 residues. Looked up from germline, CDR1 is MNHEY and CDR2 is SVGAGI. The V end lost 5 bases, the J end lost 1 base, and 14 bases lay between the germline ends.

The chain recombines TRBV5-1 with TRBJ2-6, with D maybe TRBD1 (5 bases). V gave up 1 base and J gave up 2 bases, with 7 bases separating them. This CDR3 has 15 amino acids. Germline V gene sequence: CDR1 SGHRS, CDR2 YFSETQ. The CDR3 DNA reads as TGCGCCAGCAGCTTGATGGACACTGGGGCCAACGTCCTGACTTTC. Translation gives CASSLMDTGANVLTF.

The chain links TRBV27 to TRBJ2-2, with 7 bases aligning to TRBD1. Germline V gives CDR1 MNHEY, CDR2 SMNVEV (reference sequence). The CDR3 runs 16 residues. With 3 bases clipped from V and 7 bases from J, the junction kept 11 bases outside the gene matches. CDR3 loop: CASSLETGFIVGELFF. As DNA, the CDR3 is TGTGCCAGCAGTTTGGAGACAGGGTTCATCGTCGGGGAGCTGTTTTTT.

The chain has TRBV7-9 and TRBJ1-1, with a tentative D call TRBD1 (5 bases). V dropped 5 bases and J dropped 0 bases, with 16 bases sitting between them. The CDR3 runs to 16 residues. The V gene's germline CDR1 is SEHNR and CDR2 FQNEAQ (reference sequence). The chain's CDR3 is CASSPRGDLMNTEAFF. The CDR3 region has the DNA TGTGCCAGCAGCCCACGGGGGGATCTGATGAACACTGAAGCTTTCTTT.

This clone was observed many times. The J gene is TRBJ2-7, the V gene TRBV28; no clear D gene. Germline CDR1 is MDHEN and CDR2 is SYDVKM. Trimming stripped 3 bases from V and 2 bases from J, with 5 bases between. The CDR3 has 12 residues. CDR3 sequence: CASSFSAYEQYF. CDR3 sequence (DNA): TGTGCCAGCAGTTTTTCGGCCTACGAGCAGTACTTC.

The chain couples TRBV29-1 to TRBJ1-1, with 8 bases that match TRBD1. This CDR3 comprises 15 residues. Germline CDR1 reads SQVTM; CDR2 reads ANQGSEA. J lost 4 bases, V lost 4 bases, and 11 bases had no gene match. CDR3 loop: CSVGFPGGSVTEAFF. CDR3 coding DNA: TGCAGCGTTGGGTTTCCAGGGGGCTCAGTCACTGAAGCTTTCTTT.

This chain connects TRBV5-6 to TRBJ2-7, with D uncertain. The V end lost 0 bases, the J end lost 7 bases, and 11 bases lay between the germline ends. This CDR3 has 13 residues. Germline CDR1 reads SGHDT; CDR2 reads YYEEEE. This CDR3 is CASSLDTALEQYF. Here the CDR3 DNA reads TGTGCCAGCAGCTTGGATACCGCGCTTGAGCAGTACTTC.

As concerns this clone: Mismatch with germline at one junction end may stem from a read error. The CDR3 sequence: CASSLEISGRPSF. The DNA of the CDR3 is TGTGCCAGCAGCTTAGAGATTAGCGGGAGACCCAGCTTC. V and J are TRBV11-2 and TRBJ2-7; 9 nucleotides line up with TRBD2. The CDR3 runs to 13 residues. The V gene's germline CDR1 is SGHAT and CDR2 FQNNGV.

CDR3 nucleotide sequence: TGTGCCAGCAGCCTCCCCGGAAGGGGCTATGGCTACACCTTC. Translation: CASSLPGRGYGYTF. The chain couples TRBV7-8 to TRBJ1-2, with D maybe TRBD1 (5 bases). The CDR3 sequence is 14 residues long. The V end lost 5 bases, the J end lost 4 bases, and 14 bases lay between the germline ends. CDR1 is SGHVS, CDR2 FQNEAQ, per germline.

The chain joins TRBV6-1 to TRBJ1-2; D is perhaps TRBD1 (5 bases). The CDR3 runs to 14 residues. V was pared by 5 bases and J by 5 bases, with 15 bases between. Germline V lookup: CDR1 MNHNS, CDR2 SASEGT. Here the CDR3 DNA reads TGTGCCAGCAGTTTTCAGGGCGGAGGGTATGGCTACACCTTC. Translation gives CASSFQGGGYGYTF.

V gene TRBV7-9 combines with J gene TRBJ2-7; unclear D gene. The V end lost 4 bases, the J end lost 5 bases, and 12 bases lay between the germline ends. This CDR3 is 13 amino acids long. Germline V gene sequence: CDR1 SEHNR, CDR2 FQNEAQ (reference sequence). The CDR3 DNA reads TGTGCCAGCAGCTCCCCCTGGAACCACGAGCAGTACTTC. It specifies CASSSPWNHEQYF.